This TCR beta chain emerged from a study of T cell repertoires and leukemia-associated antigens (dated by TCRdb to the late 2010s). In the study overall: Each sample yielded about 5.1 to 7 million read pairs and about 3.3 to 5.0 million effective reads, approximately 16 million effective reads overall. Using in vitro peptide stimulation of healthy T cells, the study sought to determine the antigen recognized by a TCR Vbeta21 clone earlier detected in CML patients. Here is what the overall study found, with its caveats: Numbers of Vbeta genes (roughly 63), Jbeta genes (more than 12), VDJ rearrangements and unique CDR3s did not differ significantly among the four groups. Antigen specificity and function of the expanded clones were not tested directly and required further investigation.

Total RNA was extracted from the cultured T cells using TRIzol reagent. 5' rapid amplification of cDNA ends (5'RACE) was the method used to amplify TCRbeta libraries from the RNA. Before sequencing, Qubit, an Agilent instrument, and quantitative PCR were used to check library concentration and integrity. A commercial service provider sequenced the qualified libraries on Illumina HiSeq or MiSeq. On the study's bioinformatics: TCR sequences in each sample were identified with MiXCR version 1.8.2. Qualified clones required a CDR3 longer than four amino acids, an in-frame nucleotide length, and no stop codon. A read containing the complete CDR3 structure was defined as an effective read. RT-PCR with 24 Vbeta primers, GeneScan spectratyping, and Sanger sequencing were used to validate expanded clones. Through fastp at Q25 and MiXCR, TCRdb rebuilt clones from the public reads, retaining in-frame beta chains. Rows are unified per CDR3 protein, each entry keeping the most common DNA and genes. The V and J calls here are based on TCRdb, not the publication. The sample data list 10,000 to 13,000 distinct CDR3 sequences, and 40% to 45% of these were observed just once. Around a quarter of the sample goes to the ten largest clones.

As a first step, the CD3+ T cells were left to rest overnight in RPMI 1640 lacking fetal bovine serum, at around 2.4 million cells/mL. Following the manufacturer's instructions, MACS immunomagnetic beads were used to pull CD3+ T cells out of the PBMCs. This clonotype was detected a few times. This clone's antigen is unknown. No much larger clone is present one base from it, and per-base qualities are unavailable. The germline V gene yields SQVTM for CDR1 and ANQGSEA for CDR2. Cut back by 6 bases and 2 bases, the V and J ends lie 11 bases apart. CDR3 length: 12 amino acids, cysteine to phenylalanine. Only the CDR3 portion is preserved as DNA: 36 bases, with reading frame beginning at the first base.

The TCR originated in a female donor in good health. The chain was built from TRBV29-1 and TRBJ2-7; TRBD1 is a possible D gene, resting on 7 matching bases. The sequenced material came from CD3+ T cells sorted from blood and cultured. The sequence in DNA is TGCAGCGTGGAGGGGGCTCCCTACGAGCAGTACTTC. The resulting protein is CSVEGAPYEQYF.